The source of this TCR beta chain is a study of shared clonotypes between healthy human individuals. Study outcomes and limitations: When naive CD4 clonotypes were compared across several donors, approximately 4.9% were shared.

Regarding this clone: What it recognizes is unknown.

The data were produced by immunoSEQ multiplex PCR, yet TCRdb's version contains in-frame clones alone and is incomplete. The sample shows hundreds of thousands of clones, roughly 95% of them seen only once. Naivety among CD8 cells was defined by CD45RO negativity and positive CCR7 selection, thereby excluding terminally differentiated effector memory CD45RA+ cells. The V gene's germline CDR1 is SGDLS and CDR2 YYNGEE. There are 15 residues in the CDR3. Input material: naive CD8+ T cells sorted from blood. The chain is built from TRBV9 and TRBJ2-5; 10 nucleotides align to TRBD1. Judging by the DNA end, TRBJ2-7 fits better; the J call may be wrong. This sequence originates from a woman aged 25-40 years in good health. The CDR3 nucleotides are TGTGCCAGCAGCGTGGCCGGGACAGGGGACTACGAGCAGTACTTC. Amino acid sequence: CASSVAGTGDYEQYF.